A selection of T cell receptor beta chains follows, all from one sample in a study of blood T cell repertoires in COVID-19. Sequencing was performed with immunoSEQ multiplex PCR; in TCRdb, only in-frame clones are kept and a portion is missing. The table has roughly 71,000 clones, approximately 91% seen once. Sequenced sample: peripheral blood. The receptor source for this set is a man between 45 and 60 years old with acute or convalescent COVID-19. CDR3s leave out the opening cysteine and the closing phenylalanine or tryptophan. Each record gives: J gene, CDR3 length, V gene, CDR3 protein.

>TRBJ2-3|12|TRBV6-2/TRBV6-3
ASSGDRSTDTQY
>TRBJ1-6|13|TRBV25-1
ASREGGRDNSPLH
>TRBJ1-3|13|TRBV21-1
ASSKCRGSGNTIY
>TRBJ1-2|14|TRBV6-1
ASSAWTGGANYGYT
>TRBJ2-7|10|TRBV2
ASSGDSNEQY
>TRBJ2-5|13|TRBV30
AWSVVTGGSETQY
>TRBJ2-7|14|TRBV3-1/TRBV3-2
ASSQDLGTKFHEQY
>TRBJ2-1|14|TRBV7-3
ASSLFEGARGIEQF
>TRBJ2-2|12|TRBV19
ASSPRTGTGELF
>TRBJ1-5|12|TRBV9
ASSVGQTGQPQH
>TRBJ1-6|13|TRBV7-9
ASSLYEGGRPPLH
>TRBJ2-7|13|TRBV9
ASSVGVTPNYEQY
>TRBJ2-3|13|TRBV10-1
ASSDLSGGPYTQY
>TRBJ2-4|15|TRBV18
ASSSGQGAGTKNIQY
>TRBJ2-7|14|TRBV28
ASIPIPGQGKYEQY
>TRBJ2-5|14|TRBV10-1
ASSESDRGDQETQY
>TRBJ2-4|16|TRBV6-2/TRBV6-3
ASSYREGGRVAKNIQY
>TRBJ1-1|13|TRBV5-1
ASSFLAGMNTEAF
>TRBJ2-1|12|TRBV10-1
ASSVAGGYNEQF
>TRBJ1-4|13|TRBV6-5
ASSYAGEGNEKLF
>TRBJ2-7|12|TRBV5-5
ASSLGTPIYEQY